This TCR beta chain was recorded in a study of molecular identifiers for immune sequencing clone quantification. Study as a whole: Four of five RNA aliquots from approximately 20,000 or 100,000 naive CD8 T cells were sequenced.

The bulk TCR libraries were made with methods described before and with listed TCR primers. MiXCR, run by TCRdb on the PCR reads, gives a single entry per CDR3 protein. The top ten hold roughly 0.83% of the sample, which has about 630,000 distinct CDR3 sequences, 25% seen once. V dropped 1 base and J dropped 1 base, with 14 bases sitting between them. The CDR3 sequence is 17 residues long. Germline values: CDR1 SEHNR, CDR2 FQNEAQ (reference sequence). Notes on this clonotype: This CDR3 is missing its conserved last phenylalanine or tryptophan, likely due to a read error.

The receptor was derived from a human donor in good health. Some libraries in this study had Jurkat cell RNA spiked in. The material sequenced was naive CD8+ T cells from blood, with Jurkat cell RNA spiked in. Regarding subset: FACS-sorted CD8+CD4-CCR7+CD45RA+ naive T cells. This chain uses TRBV7-9 with TRBJ2-1, with D possibly being TRBD2 (6 bases). The DNA for the CDR3 is TGTGCCAGCAGCTTAGGGAGGTCGGGGGTTTCCTACAATGAGCAGTTCTCC. It yields the protein CASSLGRSGVSYNEQFS.